This record covers a single T cell receptor beta chain. Its matching antigen is unknown. This CDR3 has 19 amino acids. V dropped 3 bases and J dropped 0 bases, with 18 bases sitting between them. The germline gives CDR1 MNHEY, CDR2 SMNVEV (reference sequence). These data come from a study of PD-1 blockade in classical Hodgkin lymphoma. Study-wide results and caveats: By C4D1 there was a significant rise in CD4+ TCR diversity but not in CD8+ TCR diversity.

Produced via immunoSEQ multiplex PCR; TCRdb's table is partial and in-frame only. This sample has around 30,000 clones; 80% to 90% occur once, and the top ten carry about 31%. Each and every patient relapsed after autologous stem cell transplantation, and patients got differing brentuximab vedotin exposure. The receptor was derived from a human donor with classical Hodgkin lymphoma. The chain employs TRBV27 and TRBJ2-6, with a possible D match to TRBD2 (5 bases). The specimen was peripheral blood mononuclear cells (PBMCs), collected at baseline. In nucleotides, the CDR3 is TGTGCCAGCAGTTTCAACAGATTCCCTGACTACTCTGGGGCCAACGTCCTGACTTTC. Amino acid sequence: CASSFNRFPDYSGANVLTF.